The entry below describes one T cell receptor (beta chain). As yet, its antigen is unknown. This entry belongs to a study of T cell responses to AZD1222 COVID-19 vaccine. General study findings and limits: The CD4 TCRs associated with vaccination extended across spike and predominated at 160-218 and 743-854. Variant regions that are unmutated are reportedly the target of nearly half of spike-specific TCRs. Baseline seropositives among AZD1222 recipients totaled only 5 to 7.

This table comes from immunoSEQ multiplex PCR, and its TCRdb copy is limited to in-frame clones, with some not included. Of approximately 160,000 clones detected, just over 90% appear once; the ten largest clones hold 1.1%. There are 15 residues in the CDR3. CDR1 is SGHDT and CDR2 is YYEEEE in the germline V gene. V trimming: 0 bases; J trimming: 2 bases; junction bases outside the gene matches: 5. Pooling covered second doses at about 4 or about 12 weeks. This receptor was obtained from an adult who received the AZD1222 COVID-19 vaccine. This chain uses TRBV5-6 with TRBJ2-7, with TRBD1 identical over 7 bases. Sequences were derived from peripheral blood, sampled 28 days after the second AZD1222 dose. CDR3 loop: CASSLVGTVTYEQYF. The DNA for the CDR3 is TGTGCCAGCAGCTTGGTCGGGACAGTTACCTACGAGCAGTACTTC.